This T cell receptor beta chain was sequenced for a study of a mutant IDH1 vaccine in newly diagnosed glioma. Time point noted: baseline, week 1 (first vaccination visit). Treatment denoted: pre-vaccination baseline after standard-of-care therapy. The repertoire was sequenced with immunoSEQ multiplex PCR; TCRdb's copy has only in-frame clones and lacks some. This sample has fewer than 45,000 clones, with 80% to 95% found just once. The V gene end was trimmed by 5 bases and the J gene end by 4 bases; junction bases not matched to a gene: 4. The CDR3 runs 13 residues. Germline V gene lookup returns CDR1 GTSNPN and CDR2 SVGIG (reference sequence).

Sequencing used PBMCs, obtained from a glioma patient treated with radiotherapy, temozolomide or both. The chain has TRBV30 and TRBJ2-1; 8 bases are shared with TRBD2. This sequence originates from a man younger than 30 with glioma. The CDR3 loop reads CAWAGTSYNEQFF. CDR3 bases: TGTGCCTGGGCGGGGACTAGTTACAATGAGCAGTTCTTC.